A single sample gave rise to the 21 T cell receptor beta chains below, sequenced in a study of OX40 agonist ivuxolimab in advanced cancers. The library relied on the immunoSEQ multiplex PCR assay. The clones in this table, taken by TCRdb from immuneACCESS, are in-frame only. Not every clone is retained; where verified, under half of the shortfall comes from an unresolved V gene, and the cause of the rest is unknown. Present in this sample are around 68,000 clones, over 75% of which were seen just once. Together, the top ten hold approximately 0.68% of the sample. Sequences were derived from CD4+ or CD8+ T cells sorted from blood, sampled in a trial of the OX40 agonist ivuxolimab. The receptors shown here come from an adult with an advanced solid tumor such as melanoma, head and neck, liver or kidney cancer.

This sequence joins TRBV5-1 and TRBJ2-2; a weak D match, TRBD1 (6 bases). Trimming left V 9 bases short and J 4 bases short, with 13 bases between. Germline V gene sequence: CDR1 SGHRS, CDR2 YFSETQ. The CDR3 extends over 13 amino acids. CDR3 amino acids: CATTRTVTGELFF. In DNA form, the CDR3 reads TGCGCCACCACGCGGACAGTCACCGGGGAGCTGTTTTTT.

V gene TRBV4-1 combines with J gene TRBJ2-2; 7 bases are a match to TRBD1. V lost 3 bases and J lost 0; bases outside the gene matches: 7. The CDR3 has 17 amino acids. Looked up from germline, CDR1 is MGHRA and CDR2 is YSYEKL. The CDR3 DNA follows: TGCGCCAGCAGCCAGGAAGGGGGCGGCGCGAACACCGGGGAGCTGTTTTTT. This sequence encodes CASSQEGGGANTGELFF.

The chain has TRBV30 and TRBJ1-5; a possible D gene is TRBD1 (5 bases). The germline V and J ends were trimmed by 2 bases and 0 bases, with 11 bases remaining between them. In germline, CDR1 is GTSNPN, CDR2 SVGIG (reference sequence). This CDR3 comprises 15 residues. The CDR3 protein is CAWSWGKYSNQPQHF. The DNA for the CDR3 is TGTGCCTGGAGTTGGGGGAAGTATAGCAATCAGCCCCAGCATTTT. Full variable domain (rest looked up from reference TRBV30 and TRBJ1-5): SQTIHQWPATLVQPVGSPLSLECTVEGTSNPNLYWYRQAAGRGLQLLFYSVGIGQISSEVPQNLSASRPQDRQFILSSKKLLLSDSGFYLCAWSWGKYSNQPQHFGDGTRLSIL.

The V gene is TRBV27, the J gene TRBJ2-5; D may be TRBD1 (7 bases). The ends were cut back, 5 bases at V and 4 bases at J, with 11 bases in the middle. This CDR3 has 13 residues. Germline assignment: CDR1 MNHEY and CDR2 SMNVEV (reference sequence). The CDR3 nucleotides are TGTGCCAGCAGTCCGCAGGGGGGAGAGACCCAGTACTTC. It codes for CASSPQGGETQYF.

The gene calls are TRBV6-5 and TRBJ1-2, with a weak D call TRBD1 (5 bases). The V and J ends lost 6 bases and 4 bases respectively, with 12 bases between them. CDR1 is MNHEY, CDR2 SVGAGI, per germline. This CDR3 has 13 residues. Here the CDR3 reads CASSGDSSYGYTF. The DNA for the CDR3 is TGTGCCAGCAGCGGAGACAGTTCCTATGGCTACACCTTC.

The J gene is TRBJ1-5, the V gene TRBV7-8, with D unclear. The CDR3 runs 14 residues. Between the trimmed V and J ends, which lost 3 bases and 2 bases, there was a span of 8 bases. Looked up from germline, CDR1 is SGHVS and CDR2 is FQNEAQ. The CDR3, as DNA: TGTGCCAGCAGCTTGGTGTCACGCAATCAGCCCCAGCATTTT. Translated, it gives CASSLVSRNQPQHF.

This clone was seen only once. The CDR3 loop reads CASSKDNLSGNTIYF. The CDR3 DNA reads as TGTGCCAGCAGTAAGGACAACCTCTCTGGAAACACCATATATTTT. The chain joins TRBV6-5 to TRBJ1-3, with D possibly being TRBD1 (5 bases). Germline CDR1 reads MNHEY; CDR2 reads SVGAGI. V shed 5 bases and J shed 0 bases, with 11 bases lying between them. There are 15 residues in the CDR3.

The chain employs TRBV5-3 and TRBJ2-7; possibly TRBD2 for D (5 bases). TRBV5-3 is an ORF, with its function uncertain. Trimming took off 8 bases at V and 2 bases at J, with 14 bases between the two ends. This CDR3 is 13 amino acids long. CDR3 nucleotide sequence: TGTGCCAGGGGAGTCTACAGCCCCTACGAGCAGTACTTC. Protein product: CARGVYSPYEQYF.

This sequence joins TRBV5-6 and TRBJ1-3, with unresolved D. Germline V gene sequence: CDR1 SGHDT, CDR2 YYEEEE. The CDR3 covers 17 residues. V gave up 5 bases and J gave up 0 bases, with 18 bases separating them. The CDR3: CASSKQGDPNSGNTIYF. The CDR3 nucleotides read TGTGCCAGCAGTAAACAAGGAGATCCGAACTCTGGAAACACCATATATTTT.

This chain connects TRBV19 to TRBJ2-3; unclear D gene. Trimming shortened V by 3 bases and J by 1 base, and 11 bases separated the two germline ends. CDR1 is LNHDA and CDR2 is SQIVND in the germline V gene (reference sequence). CDR3 length: 15 amino acids. The CDR3 loop reads CASSMKAMGTDTQYF. CDR3 in DNA: TGTGCCAGTAGTATGAAGGCGATGGGCACAGATACGCAGTATTTT.

To note about this clone: Other DNA sequences within the sample encode an identical CDR3. This chain links TRBV28 with TRBJ1-2; no firm D call. CDR1 is MDHEN and CDR2 is SYDVKM in the germline V gene. The CDR3 is 14 amino acids. V lost 6 bases and J lost 7, with 18 bases in between. The CDR3 DNA is TGTGCCAGCAGCTCTCGACGACGATCTCCTGGCTACACCTTC. As protein: CASSSRRRSPGYTF.

This clone appeared once. The junction differs from germline at one of its ends, possibly a read error. The chain couples TRBV4-3 to TRBJ2-1, with TRBD2 matching over 15 bases. The CDR3 has 17 residues. CDR1 is LGHNA and CDR2 is YSLEER in the germline V gene. The CDR3 reads CASSLGLAGGSSNEQFF. The CDR3 region has the DNA TGCGCCAGCAGCCTAGGACTAGCGGGGGGGTCCTCCAATGAGCAGTTCTTC.

The count of this clone is one. V usage is TRBV7-3 and J usage is TRBJ2-7, with TRBD1 matching 7 bases. CDR3 size: 15 residues. J lost 4 bases, V lost 5 bases, and 11 bases had no gene match. Germline CDR1 is SGHTA and CDR2 is FQGTGA. The CDR3 sequence: CASSPGVGRGYEQYF. The CDR3 DNA reads as TGTGCCAGCAGCCCAGGGGTCGGCAGGGGGTACGAGCAGTACTTC.

The chain employs TRBV20-1 and TRBJ1-4; D unresolved. Trimming removed 5 bases from V and 5 bases from J, with 3 bases in between. Looked up from germline, CDR1 is DFQATT and CDR2 is SNEGSKA (reference sequence). The CDR3 is made up of 10 amino acids. CDR3 sequence: CSARNEKLFF. The CDR3 DNA reads TGCAGTGCTCGAAATGAAAAACTGTTTTTT.

The chain links TRBV13 to TRBJ2-3; 10 bases are a match to TRBD1. CDR1 is PRHDT and CDR2 is FYEKMQ in the germline V gene (reference sequence). Unmatched junction bases numbered 14, after V lost 5 bases and J lost 0 bases. The CDR3 is 19 amino acids. CDR3 DNA: TGTGCCAGCAGCCCCAGCCGACGGAGACAGGGGGCCAGCACAGATACGCAGTATTTT. Translating gives CASSPSRRRQGASTDTQYF.

Points on this clone: Within the sample, other DNA sequences also encode this same CDR3. Here the CDR3 DNA reads TGTGCCAGCAGCTTACCAGGGGGCTCCTACGAGCAGTACTTC. It translates to CASSLPGGSYEQYF. This chain connects TRBV13 to TRBJ2-7; 7 bases fit TRBD1. The CDR3 is 14 amino acids. Germline V gene lookup returns CDR1 PRHDT and CDR2 FYEKMQ (reference sequence). J gave up 0 bases and V 2 bases, and 1 base lay outside the gene matches.

This chain connects TRBV15 to TRBJ1-2, with D tentatively TRBD1 (5 bases). The CDR3 has 14 residues. Germline CDR1 is LNHNV and CDR2 is YYDKDF (reference sequence). Between the trimmed V and J ends, which lost 5 bases and 7 bases, there was a span of 17 bases. The DNA of the CDR3 is TGTGCCACCAGCTTCCGCGGGGGGGGAAGTGGCTACACCTTC. This encodes CATSFRGGGSGYTF.

The rearrangement links TRBV7-9 to TRBJ2-5, with TRBD2 identical over 14 bases. V shed 5 bases, J shed 2 bases, and the junction held 4 bases outside the gene matches. The CDR3 loop spans 16 amino acids. Germline CDR1 is SEHNR and CDR2 is FQNEAQ (reference sequence). DNA for the CDR3: TGTGCCAGCAGCCTGGGACTAGCGGGGGTTCAAGAGACCCAGTACTTC. It encodes CASSLGLAGVQETQYF.

This clone was observed a few times. This sequence joins TRBV6-5 and TRBJ2-3; D gene ambiguous. The CDR3 totals 14 residues. V gave up 2 bases and J gave up 0 bases, with 6 bases separating them. Germline values: CDR1 MNHEY, CDR2 SVGAGI. The chain's CDR3 is CASSYAGSTDTQYF. The CDR3 DNA follows: TGTGCCAGCAGTTACGCCGGCAGCACAGATACGCAGTATTTT.

The rearrangement joins TRBV2 to TRBJ1-2, with a weak D call TRBD1 (5 bases). Germline loops: CDR1 SNHLY, CDR2 FYNNEI. The CDR3 contains 13 residues. V lost 1 base to trimming and J lost 8 bases, with 11 bases between them. The CDR3 DNA sequence: TGTGCCAGCAGTGAAGGCGGGGGAAGAGGCTACACCTTC. This sequence encodes CASSEGGGRGYTF.

The chain uses TRBV2 and TRBJ2-1; 7 bases are a match to TRBD1. CDR1 is SNHLY, CDR2 FYNNEI, per germline. The CDR3 runs to 15 residues. With V trimmed by 7 bases and J by 0 bases, 6 bases remained unmatched. This chain's CDR3 is CASTTGQSSYNEQFF. The CDR3 DNA reads TGTGCCAGCACCACGGGACAGAGCTCCTACAATGAGCAGTTCTTC.